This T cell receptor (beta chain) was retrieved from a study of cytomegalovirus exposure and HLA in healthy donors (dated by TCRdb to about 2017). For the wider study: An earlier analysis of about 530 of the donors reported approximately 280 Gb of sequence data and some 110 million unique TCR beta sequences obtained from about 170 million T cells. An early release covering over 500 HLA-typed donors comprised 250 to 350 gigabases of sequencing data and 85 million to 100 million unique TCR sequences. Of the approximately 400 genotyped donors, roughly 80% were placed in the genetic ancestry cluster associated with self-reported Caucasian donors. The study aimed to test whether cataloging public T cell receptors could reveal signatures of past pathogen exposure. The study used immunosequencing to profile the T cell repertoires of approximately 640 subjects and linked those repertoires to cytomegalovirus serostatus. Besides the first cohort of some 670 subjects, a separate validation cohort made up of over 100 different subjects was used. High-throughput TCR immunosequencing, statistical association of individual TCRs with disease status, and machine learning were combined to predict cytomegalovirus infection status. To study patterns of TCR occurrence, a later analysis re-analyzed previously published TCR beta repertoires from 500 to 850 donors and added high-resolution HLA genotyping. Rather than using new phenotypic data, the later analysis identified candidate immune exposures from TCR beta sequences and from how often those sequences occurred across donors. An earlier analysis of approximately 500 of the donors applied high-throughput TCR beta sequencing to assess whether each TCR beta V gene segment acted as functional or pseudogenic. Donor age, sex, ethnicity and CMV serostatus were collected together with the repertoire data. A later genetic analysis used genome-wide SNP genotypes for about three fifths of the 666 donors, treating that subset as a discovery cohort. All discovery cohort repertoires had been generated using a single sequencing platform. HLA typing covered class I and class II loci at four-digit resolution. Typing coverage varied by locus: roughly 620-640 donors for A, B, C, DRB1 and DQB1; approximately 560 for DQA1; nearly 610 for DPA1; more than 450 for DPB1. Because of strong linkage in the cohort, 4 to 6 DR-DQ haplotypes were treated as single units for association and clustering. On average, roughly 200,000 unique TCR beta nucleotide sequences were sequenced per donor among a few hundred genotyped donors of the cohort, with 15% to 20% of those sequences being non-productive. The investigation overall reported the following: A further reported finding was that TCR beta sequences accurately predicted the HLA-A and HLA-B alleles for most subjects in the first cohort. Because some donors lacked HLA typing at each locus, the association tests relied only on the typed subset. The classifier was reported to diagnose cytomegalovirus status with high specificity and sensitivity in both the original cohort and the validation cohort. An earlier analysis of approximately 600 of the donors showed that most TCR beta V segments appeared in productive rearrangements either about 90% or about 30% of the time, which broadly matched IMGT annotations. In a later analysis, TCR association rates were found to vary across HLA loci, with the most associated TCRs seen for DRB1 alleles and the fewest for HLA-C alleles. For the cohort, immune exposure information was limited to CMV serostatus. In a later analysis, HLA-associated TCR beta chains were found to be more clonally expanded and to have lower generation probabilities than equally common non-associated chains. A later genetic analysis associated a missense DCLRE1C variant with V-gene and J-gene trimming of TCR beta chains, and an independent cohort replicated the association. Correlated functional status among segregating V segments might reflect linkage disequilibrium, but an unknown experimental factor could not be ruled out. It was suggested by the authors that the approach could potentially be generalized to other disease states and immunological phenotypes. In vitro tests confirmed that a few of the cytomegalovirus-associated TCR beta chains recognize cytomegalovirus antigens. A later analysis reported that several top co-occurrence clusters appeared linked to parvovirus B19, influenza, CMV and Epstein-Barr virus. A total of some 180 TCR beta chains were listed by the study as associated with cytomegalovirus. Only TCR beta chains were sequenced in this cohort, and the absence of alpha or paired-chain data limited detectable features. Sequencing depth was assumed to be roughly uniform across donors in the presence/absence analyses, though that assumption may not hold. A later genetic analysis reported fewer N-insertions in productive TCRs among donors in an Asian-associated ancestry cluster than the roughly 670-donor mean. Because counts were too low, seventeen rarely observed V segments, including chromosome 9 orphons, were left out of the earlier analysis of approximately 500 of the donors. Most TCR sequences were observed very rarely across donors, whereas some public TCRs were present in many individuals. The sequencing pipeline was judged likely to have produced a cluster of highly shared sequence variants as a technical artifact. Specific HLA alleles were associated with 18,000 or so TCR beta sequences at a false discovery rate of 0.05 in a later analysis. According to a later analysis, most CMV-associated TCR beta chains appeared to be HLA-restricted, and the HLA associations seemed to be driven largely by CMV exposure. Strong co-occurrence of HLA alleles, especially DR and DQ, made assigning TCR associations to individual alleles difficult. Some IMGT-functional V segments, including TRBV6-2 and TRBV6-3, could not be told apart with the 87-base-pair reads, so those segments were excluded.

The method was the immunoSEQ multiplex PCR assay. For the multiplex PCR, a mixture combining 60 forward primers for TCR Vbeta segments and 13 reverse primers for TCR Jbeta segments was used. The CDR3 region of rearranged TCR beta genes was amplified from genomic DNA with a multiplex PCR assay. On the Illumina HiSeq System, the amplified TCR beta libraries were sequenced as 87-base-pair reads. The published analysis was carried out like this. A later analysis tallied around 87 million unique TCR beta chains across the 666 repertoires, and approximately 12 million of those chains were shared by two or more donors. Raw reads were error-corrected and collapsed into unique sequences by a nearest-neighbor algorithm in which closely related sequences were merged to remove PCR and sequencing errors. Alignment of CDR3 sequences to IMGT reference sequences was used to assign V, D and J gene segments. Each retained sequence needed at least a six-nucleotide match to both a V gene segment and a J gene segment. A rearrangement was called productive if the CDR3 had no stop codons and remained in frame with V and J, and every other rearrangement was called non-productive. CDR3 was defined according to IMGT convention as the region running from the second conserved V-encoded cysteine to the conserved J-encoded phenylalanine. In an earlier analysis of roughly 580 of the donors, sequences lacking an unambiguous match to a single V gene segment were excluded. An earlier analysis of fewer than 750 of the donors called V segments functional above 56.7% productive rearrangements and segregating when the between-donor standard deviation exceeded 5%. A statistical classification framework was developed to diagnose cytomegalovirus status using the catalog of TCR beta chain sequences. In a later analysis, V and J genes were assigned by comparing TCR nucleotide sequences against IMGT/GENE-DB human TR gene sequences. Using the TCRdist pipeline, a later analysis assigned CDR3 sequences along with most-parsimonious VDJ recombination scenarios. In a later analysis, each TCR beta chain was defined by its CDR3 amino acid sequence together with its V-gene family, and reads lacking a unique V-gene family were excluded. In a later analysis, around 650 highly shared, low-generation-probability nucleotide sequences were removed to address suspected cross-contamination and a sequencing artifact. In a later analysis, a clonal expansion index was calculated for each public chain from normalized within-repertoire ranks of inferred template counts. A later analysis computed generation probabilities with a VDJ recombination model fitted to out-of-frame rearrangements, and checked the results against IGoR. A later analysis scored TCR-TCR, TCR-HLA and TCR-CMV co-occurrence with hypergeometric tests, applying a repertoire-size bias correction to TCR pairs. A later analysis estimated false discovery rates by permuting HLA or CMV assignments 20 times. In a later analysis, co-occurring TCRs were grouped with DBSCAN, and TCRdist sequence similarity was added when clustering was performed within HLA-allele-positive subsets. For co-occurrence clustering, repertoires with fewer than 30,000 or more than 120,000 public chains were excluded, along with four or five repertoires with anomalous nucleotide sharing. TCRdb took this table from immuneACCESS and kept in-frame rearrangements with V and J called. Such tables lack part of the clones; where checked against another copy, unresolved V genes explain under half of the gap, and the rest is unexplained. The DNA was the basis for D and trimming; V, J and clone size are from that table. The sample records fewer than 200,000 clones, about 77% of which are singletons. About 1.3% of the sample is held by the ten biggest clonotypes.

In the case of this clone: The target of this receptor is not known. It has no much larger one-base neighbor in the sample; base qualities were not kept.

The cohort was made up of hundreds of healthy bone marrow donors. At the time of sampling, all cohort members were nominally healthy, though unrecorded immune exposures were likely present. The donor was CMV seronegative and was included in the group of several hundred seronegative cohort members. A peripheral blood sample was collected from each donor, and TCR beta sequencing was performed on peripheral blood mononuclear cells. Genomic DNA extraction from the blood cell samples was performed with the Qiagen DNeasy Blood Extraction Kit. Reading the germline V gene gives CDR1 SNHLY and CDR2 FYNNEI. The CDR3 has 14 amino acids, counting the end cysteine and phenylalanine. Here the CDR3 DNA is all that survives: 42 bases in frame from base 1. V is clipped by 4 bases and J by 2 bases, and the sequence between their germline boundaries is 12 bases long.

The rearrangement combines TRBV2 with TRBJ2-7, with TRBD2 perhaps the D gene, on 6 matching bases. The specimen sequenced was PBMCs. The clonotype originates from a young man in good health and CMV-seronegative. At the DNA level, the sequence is TGTGCCAGCAGTGGCGGCGGGACCCCCTACGAGCAGTACTTC. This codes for CASSGGGTPYEQYF. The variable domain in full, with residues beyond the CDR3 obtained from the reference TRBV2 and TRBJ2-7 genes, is EPEVTQTPSHQVTQMGQEVILRCVPISNHLYFYWYRQILGQKVEFLVSFYNNEISEKSEIFDDQFSVERPDGSNFTLKIRSTKLEDSAMYFCASSGGGTPYEQYFGPGTRLTVT.